A selection of T cell receptor beta chains follows, all from one sample in a study of blood T cell repertoires in COVID-19. Using immunoSEQ multiplex PCR, the repertoire was profiled, and TCRdb retains in-frame clones only, with some absent. Of around 220,000 clones listed, roughly nine tenths are singletons. The specimen was peripheral blood. Every receptor here comes from a woman between 50 and 59 years old with acute or convalescent COVID-19. CDR3s include the opening cysteine and the closing phenylalanine or tryptophan. The D gene is left open where the match is weak. Size values are once, few and many counts, or a class for expanded clones, and some rows have none.

V gene	J gene	D gene	clone size	CDR3 DNA	CDR3 protein
TRBV4-1	TRBJ1-2	TRBD1	.	TGCGCCAGCAGCCAAGCGGCCACAGGGGACTATGGCTACACCTTC	CASSQAATGDYGYTF
TRBV4-3	TRBJ1-3	.	.	TGCGCCAGCAGCCAAGAGCCTAGTCCTGGAAACACCATATATTTT	CASSQEPSPGNTIYF
TRBV19	TRBJ2-5	TRBD1	.	TGTGCCAGTAGTATTATGGGGACAGGGAAAGAGACCCAGTACTTC	CASSIMGTGKETQYF
TRBV4-2	TRBJ1-1	TRBD1	.	TGTGCCAGCAGCCAAGTAGACAGGGAGACTGAAGCTTTCTTT	CASSQVDRETEAFF
TRBV19	TRBJ1-1	.	.	TGTGCCAGTAGTATAGACGGGACACTGAACACTGAAGCTTTCTTT	CASSIDGTLNTEAFF
TRBV2	TRBJ1-4	TRBD1	.	TGTGCCAGCAGTCTAGACAGGGGGCATGAAAAACTGTTTTTT	CASSLDRGHEKLFF
TRBV28	TRBJ2-7	.	.	TGTGCCAGCAGTTTAGGTCCGGACAGAGTTTACGAGCAGTACTTC	CASSLGPDRVYEQYF
TRBV4-2	TRBJ1-4	.	.	TGTGCCAGCAGCCAAGATCTGGAGAATGAAAAACTGTTTTTT	CASSQDLENEKLFF
TRBV30	TRBJ2-7	.	few	TGTGCCTGGAGGAAGGCAGGGAACTCCTACGAGCAGTACTTC	CAWRKAGNSYEQYF
TRBV7-9	TRBJ1-1	TRBD1	.	TGTGCCAGCAGCCCTGGAGACAGGGGAACTGAAGCTTTCTTT	CASSPGDRGTEAFF
TRBV5-5	TRBJ2-5	TRBD2	.	TGTGCCAGCAGCTTGGGCGGGGGGGCCATCGAGACCCAGTACTTC	CASSLGGGAIETQYF
TRBV6-1	TRBJ1-3	TRBD1	.	TGTGCCAGCAGTGCGGGACAGCGATACTCTGGAAACACCATATATTTT	CASSAGQRYSGNTIYF
TRBV29-1	TRBJ1-1	.	.	TGCAGCACCCCAGGGATGAACACTGAAGCTTTCTTT	CSTPGMNTEAFF
TRBV10-1	TRBJ2-3	TRBD2	.	TGCGCCAGCAGTCAAATAGCGGGAGGAGCAGATACGCAGTATTTT	CASSQIAGGADTQYF
TRBV5-1	TRBJ2-7	TRBD1	.	TGCGCCAGCAGCTCCTCCGGGACAGGGGTTTCCCACGAGCAGTACTTC	CASSSSGTGVSHEQYF
TRBV2	TRBJ2-3	TRBD1	.	TGTGCCAGCAGTGCACAGGGGCGAGGAGATACGCAGTATTTT	CASSAQGRGDTQYF
TRBV30	TRBJ2-7	.	.	TGTGCCTGGAGTGGCCGAACAGGGTTCTACGAGCAGTACTTC	CAWSGRTGFYEQYF
TRBV9	TRBJ1-1	.	.	TGTGCCAGCAGCGCCCGCTCCGGGAATATGAACACTGAAGCTTTCTTT	CASSARSGNMNTEAFF
TRBV5-1	TRBJ2-2	.	.	TGCGCCAGCAGCCGGAGAATCGACCGTAACACCGGGGAGCTGTTTTTT	CASSRRIDRNTGELFF
TRBV6-2/TRBV6-3	TRBJ2-7	.	.	TGTGCCAGCAGTTCGGCAGGGGTTAACGAGCAGTACTTC	CASSSAGVNEQYF
TRBV7-7	TRBJ2-5	TRBD2	once	TGTGCCAGCAGCTTAGATTTTGGCGGGAGACAAGAGACCCAGTACTTC	CASSLDFGGRQETQYF
TRBV6-2/TRBV6-3	TRBJ1-5	TRBD1	.	TGTGCCAGCAGCGACAGGGCGATCAATCAGCCCCAGCATTTT	CASSDRAINQPQHF
TRBV12-2	TRBJ2-2	.	once	TGTGCAAGTCGCCGAGCGGGAGGGTCCGGGGAGCTGTTTTTT	CASRRAGGSGELFF
TRBV5-1	TRBJ2-1	.	.	TGCGCCAGCAGCGGCGGGACTTCTGCCTACAATGAGCAGTTCTTC	CASSGGTSAYNEQFF
TRBV18	TRBJ2-7	TRBD2	.	TGTGCCAGCTCATTTGGGACTAGCGGAACCTACGAGCAGTACTTC	CASSFGTSGTYEQYF
TRBV7-2	TRBJ2-1	TRBD2	.	TGTGCCAGCAACTTCCTCACTAGCGGGGCCCAGTTCTTC	CASNFLTSGAQFF
TRBV7-8	TRBJ2-7	TRBD1	.	TGTGCCAGCAGCGCTGACAGGGCCTACGAGCAGTACTTC	CASSADRAYEQYF
TRBV7-9	TRBJ1-5	.	.	TGTGCCAGCAGCCTCCCTAATCAGCCCCAGCATTTT	CASSLPNQPQHF
TRBV5-1	TRBJ2-5	.	.	TGCGCCAGCCGACGGGAACTAGAGACCCAGTACTTC	CASRRELETQYF
TRBV10-3	TRBJ1-1	TRBD1	.	TGTGCCATCACTGGGACAGGGGGCACTGAAGCTTTCTTT	CAITGTGGTEAFF
TRBV3-1/TRBV3-2	TRBJ2-1	.	.	TGTGCCAGCAGCCGGCAGGGGCGGGTGAGGTACAATGAGCAGTTCTTC	CASSRQGRVRYNEQFF
TRBV4-2	TRBJ2-3	TRBD2	.	TGTGCCAGCAGCCAAGGAGCGGGGGGGCCAACAGATACGCAGTATTTT	CASSQGAGGPTDTQYF
TRBV24-1	TRBJ1-4	TRBD1	once	TGTGCCACCACCCCGGGACAGGGACCAACTAATGAAAAACTGTTTTTT	CATTPGQGPTNEKLFF
TRBV2	TRBJ1-5	TRBD1	.	TGTGCCAGCAGTGAGGACAGGGGATATAGTCAGCCCCAGCATTTT	CASSEDRGYSQPQHF
TRBV5-6	TRBJ2-7	TRBD1	.	TGTGCCAGCAGCAACCGGGACAGGTACGAGCAGTACTTC	CASSNRDRYEQYF
TRBV7-2	TRBJ2-2	TRBD2	.	TGTGCCAGCAGCTTAAGCGGGGGGGCGGCCGGGGAGCTGTTTTTT	CASSLSGGAAGELFF
TRBV10-3	TRBJ1-6	TRBD1	.	TGTGCCATCAGCCTGGGACAGCAGAATTCACCCCTCCACTTT	CAISLGQQNSPLHF
TRBV6-5	TRBJ2-5	.	once	TGTGCCACCCAACTAGGCAAAGAGACCCAGTACTTC	CATQLGKETQYF
TRBV5-1	TRBJ1-1	.	.	TGCGCCAGCAGTTTGGCGGGGGACACTGAAGCTTTCTTT	CASSLAGDTEAFF
TRBV4-3	TRBJ1-2	TRBD1	.	TGCGCCAGCAGCCAAGACCTGCCGCCGTTGACAGGGGCCTCTTATGGCTACACCTTC	CASSQDLPPLTGASYGYTF
TRBV5-1	TRBJ2-1	TRBD1	.	TGCGCCAGCAACCCGGGACAGACCTCCTACAATGAGCAGTTCTTC	CASNPGQTSYNEQFF
TRBV4-3	TRBJ2-3	.	many	TGCGCCAGCAGCCAACGAACAGGCACAGATACGCAGTATTTT	CASSQRTGTDTQYF
TRBV11-3	TRBJ2-5	.	.	TGTGCCAGCAGCTTAGATATCGGGGAAGAGACCCAGTACTTC	CASSLDIGEETQYF
TRBV18	TRBJ2-1	.	.	TGTGCCAGCTCTCCCAATATGGTAGCGCAGTACAATGAGCAGTTCTTC	CASSPNMVAQYNEQFF
TRBV6-2/TRBV6-3	TRBJ2-6	TRBD1	.	TGTGCCAGCAGTCGGGGACAGGGGGTCTCTGGGGCCAACGTCCTGACTTTC	CASSRGQGVSGANVLTF
TRBV7-8	TRBJ1-2	.	.	TGTGCCAGCAGCCGTGCCGGGGGTGGCTACACCTTC	CASSRAGGGYTF
TRBV7-9	TRBJ2-5	.	.	TGTGCCAGCAGCTTTAGGCAGGGCCAGCAAGAGACCCAGTACTTC	CASSFRQGQQETQYF
TRBV10-3	TRBJ1-5	TRBD1	.	TGTGCCATCTCTGCAGGGGGCGGAAGCAATCAGCCCCAGCATTTT	CAISAGGGSNQPQHF
TRBV4-3	TRBJ1-3	.	.	TGCGCCAGCAGCCCTGGAGGGAACTCTGGAAACACCATATATTTT	CASSPGGNSGNTIYF
TRBV24-1	TRBJ1-3	.	.	TGTGCCACCAGTGACCGGTCCGATGGAAACACCATATATTTT	CATSDRSDGNTIYF
TRBV10-1	TRBJ1-1	.	.	TGCGCCAGCAGTGACCACAAACAGGGCGCTGAAGCTTTCTTT	CASSDHKQGAEAFF
TRBV6-2/TRBV6-3	TRBJ1-2	.	.	TGTGCCAGCAGTTACATCGGTCGTGGCTACACCTTC	CASSYIGRGYTF
TRBV10-3	TRBJ1-1	TRBD1	.	TGTGCCATCAGTGGGACAGGGGCCATGAACACTGAAGCTTTCTTT	CAISGTGAMNTEAFF
TRBV5-1	TRBJ1-5	.	.	TGCGCCAGCAGCTTGCGGTCAGGGGGCAATCAGCCCCAGCATTTT	CASSLRSGGNQPQHF
TRBV5-4	TRBJ2-2	.	.	TGTGCCAGCAGCATTGACAGTACCGGGGAGCTGTTTTTT	CASSIDSTGELFF
TRBV5-1	TRBJ1-5	TRBD1	.	TGCGCCAGCAGCCTCGGACAGGGTAGCAATCAGCCCCAGCATTTT	CASSLGQGSNQPQHF
TRBV4-3	TRBJ2-7	.	.	TGCGCCAGCAGCCAAGAGAGGGTCCCACCTAGAAGTGAGCAGTACTTC	CASSQERVPPRSEQYF
TRBV19	TRBJ2-3	TRBD2	.	TGTGCCAGTAGGGGAGCGGGGGGACAAAAGGGCGGAGATACGCAGTATTTT	CASRGAGGQKGGDTQYF
TRBV5-1	TRBJ2-3	TRBD2	.	TGCGCCAGCAGCCTACGACTAGCGGGGAGCACAGATACGCAGTATTTT	CASSLRLAGSTDTQYF
TRBV10-3	TRBJ2-3	TRBD2	.	TGTGCCATCAGTACCGGGACTAGCGCCGATACGCAGTATTTT	CAISTGTSADTQYF